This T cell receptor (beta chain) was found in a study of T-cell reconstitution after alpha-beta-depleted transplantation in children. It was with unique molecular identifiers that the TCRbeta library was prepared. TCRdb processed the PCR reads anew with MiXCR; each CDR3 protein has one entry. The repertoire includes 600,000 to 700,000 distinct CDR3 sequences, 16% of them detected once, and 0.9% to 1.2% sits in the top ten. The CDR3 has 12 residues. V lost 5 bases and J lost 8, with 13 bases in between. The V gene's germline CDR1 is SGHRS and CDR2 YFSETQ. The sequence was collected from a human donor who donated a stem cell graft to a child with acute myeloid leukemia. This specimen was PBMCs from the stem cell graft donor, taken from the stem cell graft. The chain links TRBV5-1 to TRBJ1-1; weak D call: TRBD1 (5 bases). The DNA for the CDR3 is TGCGCCAGCAGTTTCACCGACAGAGAAGCTTTCTTT. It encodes CASSFTDREAFF.